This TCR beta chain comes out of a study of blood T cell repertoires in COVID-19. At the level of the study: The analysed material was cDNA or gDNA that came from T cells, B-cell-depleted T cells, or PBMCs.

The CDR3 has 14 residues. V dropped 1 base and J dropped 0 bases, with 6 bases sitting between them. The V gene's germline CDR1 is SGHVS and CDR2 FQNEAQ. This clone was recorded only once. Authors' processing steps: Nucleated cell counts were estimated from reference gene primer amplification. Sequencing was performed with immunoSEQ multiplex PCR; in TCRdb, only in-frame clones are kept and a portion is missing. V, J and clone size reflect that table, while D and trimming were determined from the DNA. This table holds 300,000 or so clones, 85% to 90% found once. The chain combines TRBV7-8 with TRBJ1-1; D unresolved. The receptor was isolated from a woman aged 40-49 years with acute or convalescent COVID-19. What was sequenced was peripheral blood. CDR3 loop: CASSLGEVNTEAFF. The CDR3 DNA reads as TGTGCCAGCAGCTTAGGTGAGGTGAACACTGAAGCTTTCTTT.